The 15 T cell receptor beta chains below come from one sample, sequenced in a study of technical replicates of blood from a few donors. Clones were sequenced by immunoSEQ multiplex PCR, and TCRdb holds only the in-frame ones, with some missing. The table lists more than 80,000 clones, over 90% of them singletons. Sequences were obtained from T cells isolated from PBMCs. The receptors derive from a human donor in good health.

V is TRBV21-1 and J is TRBJ2-7; the D call TRBD1 from the table was never checked on the DNA. TRBV21-1 is given as a pseudogene. There are 16 residues in the CDR3. The CDR3, as DNA: TGTGCCAGCACCTACGAAGGAGACAGGAGCTCCTACGAGCAGTACTTC. This sequence encodes CASTYEGDRSSYEQYF.

The chain uses TRBV7-3 and TRBJ2-1, with 7 positions matching TRBD1. V lost 6 bases to trimming and J lost 7 bases; unmatched junction nucleotides: 12. This CDR3 has 15 residues. Germline CDR1 SGHTA, CDR2 FQGTGA. In nucleotides, the CDR3 is TGTGCCAGCAGGTACAGGGGAGCGGCCTCTAATGAGCAGTTCTTC. Residues: CASRYRGAASNEQFF. Variable domain in full (rest from reference TRBV7-3 and TRBJ2-1): GAGVSQTPSNKVTEKGKYVELRCDPISGHTALYWYRQSLGQGPEFLIYFQGTGAADDSGLPNDRFFAVRPEGSVSTLKIQRTERGDSAVYLCASRYRGAASNEQFFGPGTRLTVL.

This clone was seen a few times. The rearrangement links TRBV30 to TRBJ1-5, with D tentatively TRBD1 (5 bases). The CDR3 length is 18 residues. V dropped 3 bases and J dropped 3 bases, with 24 bases sitting between them. Germline-derived CDR1 and CDR2 are GTSNPN and SVGIG (reference sequence). CDR3 residues: CAWSDRPSWNGANQPQHF. CDR3 bases: TGTGCCTGGAGCGACAGACCGTCCTGGAACGGAGCCAATCAGCCCCAGCATTTT.

The chain is built from TRBV5-1 and TRBJ2-3; TRBD1 agrees at 7 bases. This CDR3 spans 14 amino acids. With V trimmed by 5 bases and J by 3 bases, 6 bases remained unmatched. Germline V lookup: CDR1 SGHRS, CDR2 YFSETQ. CDR3 nucleotides: TGCGCCAGCAGACAGGGACAGAGAACAGATACGCAGTATTTT. Translation: CASRQGQRTDTQYF.

The rearrangement uses TRBV7-2 and TRBJ2-2; TRBD1 aligns across 7 bases. V was clipped by 2 bases and J by 0 bases; unmatched bases: 0. In germline, CDR1 is SGHTA, CDR2 FQGNSA. The CDR3 sequence is 15 residues long. The CDR3 region has the DNA TGTGCCAGCAGCTTAAGGGGGCCGAACACCGGGGAGCTGTTTTTT. This sequence encodes CASSLRGPNTGELFF. The whole variable domain, filled in from reference TRBV7-2 and TRBJ2-2, reads GAGVSQSPSNKVTEKGKDVELRCDPISGHTALYWYRQSLGQGLEFLIYFQGNSAPDKSGLPSDRFSAERTGGSVSTLTIQRTQQEDSAVYLCASSLRGPNTGELFFGEGSRLTVL.

The CDR3 reads CASSPPRGTSATNEQFF. The CDR3 DNA sequence: TGTGCCAGCTCACCACCCCGTGGGACTAGCGCAACCAATGAGCAGTTCTTC. This chain links TRBV18 with TRBJ2-1; 10 bases fit TRBD2. Germline assignment: CDR1 KGHSH and CDR2 LQKENI. V trimming: 0 bases; J trimming: 6 bases; junction bases outside the gene matches: 8. The CDR3 length is 17 residues.

This clone was recorded only once. J is TRBJ2-5 and V is TRBV19, with 10 positions matching TRBD1. The junction had 6 bases not matched to a gene; V was cut back by 3 bases and J by 5 bases. This CDR3 spans 15 amino acids. Germline CDR1 and CDR2: LNHDA and SQIVND (reference sequence). For the CDR3, the DNA is TGTGCCAGTAGTATCGGGACAGGGGTCGCGGAGACCCAGTACTTC. It encodes CASSIGTGVAETQYF.

The chain links TRBV7-9 to TRBJ2-2, with D possibly matching TRBD2 (6 bases). CDR1 is SEHNR and CDR2 is FQNEAQ in the germline V gene (reference sequence). The CDR3 totals 16 residues. Trimming stripped 3 bases from V and 7 bases from J, with 18 bases between. CDR3 sequence: CASSFRSGEMVGELFF. In nucleotides, the CDR3 is TGTGCCAGCAGCTTCCGGTCGGGGGAGATGGTCGGGGAGCTGTTTTTT.

The chain combines TRBV27 with TRBJ1-5; D may be TRBD1 (5 bases). Germline CDR1 reads MNHEY; CDR2 reads SMNVEV (reference sequence). The CDR3 spans 14 residues. V shed 6 bases and J shed 0 bases, with 9 bases lying between them. For the CDR3, the DNA is TGTGCCAGCAGCCCTACAGGTAGCAATCAGCCCCAGCATTTT. This encodes CASSPTGSNQPQHF.

The J gene is TRBJ2-5, the V gene TRBV10-3; 9 positions match TRBD1. Germline loops: CDR1 ENHRY, CDR2 SYGVKD. With V trimmed by 6 bases and J by 5 bases, 4 bases remained unmatched. This CDR3 comprises 13 residues. The CDR3 here is CAISIGTGETQYF. CDR3 coding DNA: TGTGCCATCAGCATTGGGACAGGGGAGACCCAGTACTTC.

This clone was counted a few times. The chain carries TRBV11-2 and TRBJ2-7; 8 bases fit TRBD1. V shed 5 bases, J shed 3 bases, and the junction held 6 bases outside the gene matches. In germline, CDR1 is SGHAT, CDR2 FQNNGV. The CDR3 sequence is 14 residues long. The CDR3 is CASSPPGGVYEQYF. The CDR3 DNA follows: TGTGCCAGCAGCCCCCCAGGGGGCGTCTACGAGCAGTACTTC.

The chain links TRBV7-3 to TRBJ1-1; a weak D match, TRBD1 (5 bases). The CDR3 length is 13 residues. Trimming pared 1 base from V and 5 bases from J, leaving 8 bases between. Germline V gene data show CDR1 as SGHTA and CDR2 as FQGTGA. CDR3 sequence reads: CASSLMGGTEAFF. The CDR3 nucleotides read TGTGCCAGCAGCTTAATGGGGGGAACTGAAGCTTTCTTT.

V gene TRBV7-2 combines with J gene TRBJ2-7; D is unclear. V lost 0 bases and J lost 6, with 18 bases in between. This CDR3 has 16 residues. Germline CDR1 and CDR2: SGHTA and FQGNSA. CDR3 DNA: TGTGCCAGCAGCTTAGCGGTGGGCCAGGCATTCTCCGAGCAGTACTTC. It yields the protein CASSLAVGQAFSEQYF.

The chain joins TRBV9 to TRBJ2-2; 15 nucleotides align to TRBD2. The CDR3 is 16 residues long. The V segment lost 3 bases and the J segment 5 bases; nucleotides outside the gene matches: 2. The germline V gene encodes CDR1 SGDLS and CDR2 YYNGEE. CDR3 DNA sequence: TGTGCCAGCAGCGGGGGACTAGCGGGAGGTACCGGGGAGCTGTTTTTT. Residues: CASSGGLAGGTGELFF.

The chain joins TRBV30 to TRBJ1-5; tentative D call: TRBD1 (5 bases). Between the trimmed V and J ends, which lost 1 base and 4 bases, there was a span of 8 bases. Germline-derived CDR1 and CDR2 are GTSNPN and SVGIG (reference sequence). This CDR3 spans 13 amino acids. The chain's CDR3 is CAWSGGANQPQHF. As DNA, the CDR3 is TGTGCCTGGAGTGGCGGGGCTAATCAGCCCCAGCATTTT.